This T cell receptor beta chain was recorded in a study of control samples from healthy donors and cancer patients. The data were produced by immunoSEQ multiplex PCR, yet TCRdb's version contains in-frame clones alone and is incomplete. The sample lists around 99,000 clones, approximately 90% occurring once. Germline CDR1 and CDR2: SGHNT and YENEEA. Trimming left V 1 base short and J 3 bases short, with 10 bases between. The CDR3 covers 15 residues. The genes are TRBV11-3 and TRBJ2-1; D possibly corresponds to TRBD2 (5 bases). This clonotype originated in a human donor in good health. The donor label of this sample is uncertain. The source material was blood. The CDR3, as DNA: TGTGCCAGCAGCTTAGGGGAGCGAGACTACAATGAGCAGTTCTTC. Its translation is CASSLGERDYNEQFF. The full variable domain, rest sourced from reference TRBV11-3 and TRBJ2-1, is EAGVVQSPRYKIIEKKQPVAFWCNPISGHNTLYWYLQNLGQGPELLIRYENEEAVDDSQLPKDRFSAERLKGVDSTLKIQPAELGDSAVYLCASSLGERDYNEQFFGPGTRLTVL.